A selection of T cell receptor beta chains follows, all from one sample in a study of blood T cell repertoires in COVID-19. Measured with immunoSEQ multiplex PCR; TCRdb has only the in-frame clones, and not every one. The sample lists about 78,000 clones, about 88% occurring once. Input material: peripheral blood. These receptors originate from a man between 65 and 85 years old with active or convalescent COVID-19. CDR3s include the opening cysteine and the closing phenylalanine or tryptophan. Rows may omit the clone size; those that give it use once, few, many or a size class.

clone size,J gene,V gene,CDR3 protein
.,TRBJ2-3,TRBV5-4,CASSLYEGDTQYF
.,TRBJ2-3,TRBV12-2,CASRFLGTSGAGYTDTQYF
once,TRBJ1-2,TRBV21-1,CASSHREQINYGYTF
once,TRBJ2-3,TRBV4-1,CASSTGVSTDTQYF
.,TRBJ1-2,TRBV10-3,CAISESQVGDYGYTF
.,TRBJ2-2,TRBV5-1,CASSPTTSGGTGELFF
.,TRBJ2-1,TRBV12-3/TRBV12-4,CASTLGLGHEQFF
.,TRBJ2-1,TRBV9,CASSGAGVVSEQFF
.,TRBJ2-1,TRBV19,CASSMRVNEQFF
.,TRBJ2-7,TRBV4-1,CASSQGGQPWGYEQYF
.,TRBJ1-1,TRBV6-5,CASSLITETEAFF
.,TRBJ2-1,TRBV28,CASSTPGRGAYNEQFF
.,TRBJ2-5,TRBV6-5,CASRYGLAGDRWTQYF
.,TRBJ2-2,TRBV10-3,CAIRGQMNTGELFF
.,TRBJ2-7,TRBV27,CASSLVGRGGFSEQYF
few,TRBJ2-2,TRBV2,CASRVTVTGELFF
.,TRBJ1-5,TRBV5-1,CASSLGGQGGNQPQHF
.,TRBJ1-2,TRBV19,CASSPGDPGYGYTF
.,TRBJ1-2,TRBV14,CASKFDRGLSNYGYTF
once,TRBJ1-1,TRBV29-1,CSVLLTGMNTEAFF
.,TRBJ1-5,TRBV5-6,CASSARGVSNQPQHF
.,TRBJ2-2,TRBV2,CASKSSGNTGELFF
.,TRBJ2-3,TRBV24-1,CATSIFSDGTDTQYF
.,TRBJ1-2,TRBV2,CASSGRGAGTGHYGYTF
.,TRBJ2-1,TRBV3-1/TRBV3-2,CASSQMAGVRSEQFF
.,TRBJ1-2,TRBV18,CASSQSGGTQNYGYTF
.,TRBJ2-2,TRBV9,CASSVGDRAVGELFF
.,TRBJ1-4,TRBV6-2/TRBV6-3,CASSYGQHNEKLFF
.,TRBJ2-5,TRBV4-1,CASSQEQGGAAQYF